Shown below are 30 T cell receptor beta chains from a single sample sequenced in a study of blood T cell repertoires in COVID-19. Here immunoSEQ multiplex PCR was the method, and the copy in TCRdb shows in-frame clones only, minus some. In the table there are tens of thousands of clones, roughly 87% of which are singletons. Material for sequencing was peripheral blood. Receptor source: a human donor in a cohort sampled during active COVID-19.

This rearrangement joins TRBV7-2 to TRBJ2-2; D gene unclear. Germline V CDR1 and CDR2: SGHTA, FQGNSA. The CDR3 extends over 17 amino acids. Trimming removed 1 base from V and 1 base from J, with 13 bases in between. In DNA, the CDR3 is TGTGCCAGCAGCTTAGATTGGGCTACCCGGAACACCGGGGAGCTGTTTTTT. Protein: CASSLDWATRNTGELFF. The entire variable domain, with the rest obtained from reference TRBV7-2 and TRBJ2-2, is as follows: GAGVSQSPSNKVTEKGKDVELRCDPISGHTALYWYRQSLGQGLEFLIYFQGNSAPDKSGLPSDRFSAERTGGSVSTLTIQRTQQEDSAVYLCASSLDWATRNTGELFFGEGSRLTVL.

The rearrangement joins TRBV12-3 or TRBV12-4 to TRBJ1-1, with D unresolved. The CDR3 loop spans 13 amino acids. The V gene lost 3 bases and the J gene lost 5 bases, with 10 bases spanning the gap. In DNA form, the CDR3 reads TGTGCCAGCAGTTTCTGGGGAGAGACTGAAGCTTTCTTT. Protein product: CASSFWGETEAFF.

The chain has TRBV6-1 and TRBJ1-5; D uncertain. Germline CDR1 is MNHNS and CDR2 is SASEGT. This CDR3 has 16 residues. The germline V and J ends were trimmed by 3 bases and 0 bases, with 12 bases remaining between them. In nucleotides, the CDR3 is TGTGCCAGCAGTGATAACGCGGGTTATAGCAATCAGCCCCAGCATTTT. Protein: CASSDNAGYSNQPQHF.

The J gene is TRBJ1-2, the V gene TRBV5-8; D possibly corresponds to TRBD1 (5 bases). Germline values: CDR1 SGHTS, CDR2 YDEGEE. The CDR3 has 13 amino acids. V was cut by 0 bases and J by 2 bases, with 5 bases left in between. Here the CDR3 reads CASSLAGNYGYTF. For the CDR3, the DNA is TGTGCCAGCAGCTTGGCAGGGAACTATGGCTACACCTTC.

The J gene is TRBJ1-2, the V gene TRBV30, with 12 bases that match TRBD1. Germline V lookup: CDR1 GTSNPN, CDR2 SVGIG (reference sequence). The trim removed 7 bases at V and 7 bases at J, leaving 7 bases unmatched. This CDR3 has 13 amino acids. CDR3 nucleotide sequence: TGTGCCTCCCCCGGGACAGGGGGCCCTGGCTACACCTTC. It yields the protein CASPGTGGPGYTF.

This chain links TRBV19 with TRBJ2-1, with 11 bases fitting TRBD2. CDR3 length equals 16 residues. CDR1 and CDR2 from the germline V gene are LNHDA and SQIVND (reference sequence). The ends lost 4 bases at V and 6 bases at J; junction bases unmatched: 8. This CDR3 reads CASSRTGTSGSNEQFF. The CDR3 DNA is TGTGCCAGTAGTAGGACCGGGACTAGCGGAAGCAATGAGCAGTTCTTC.

In its sample, this clone was seen once. V gene TRBV6-1 combines with J gene TRBJ2-3, with 9 positions matching TRBD1. The germline CDR1 and CDR2 sequences are MNHNS and SASEGT. CDR3 length: 15 residues. V shed 1 base, J shed 3 bases, and the junction held 2 bases outside the gene matches. The CDR3 DNA sequence: TGTGCCAGCAGTGAAGGGACAGGGGCGACAGATACGCAGTATTTT. As protein: CASSEGTGATDTQYF.

The rearrangement uses TRBV9 and TRBJ1-2, with TRBD1 matching over 7 bases. V was pared by 0 bases and J by 6 bases, with 11 bases of the junction left unmatched. The CDR3 consists of 16 residues. Germline V gene sequence: CDR1 SGDLS, CDR2 YYNGEE. CDR3: CASSVVTGVSVDGYTF. CDR3 in DNA: TGTGCCAGCAGCGTAGTTACAGGGGTGAGCGTGGATGGCTACACCTTC.

This sequence joins TRBV6-1 and TRBJ1-5, with 7 positions matching TRBD1. Per the germline V gene, CDR1 is MNHNS and CDR2 is SASEGT. V lost 1 base, J lost 7 bases, and 22 bases stayed unmatched. The CDR3 runs to 20 residues. CDR3 amino acids: CASSEGGITRTGLDFQPQHF. Here the CDR3 DNA reads TGTGCCAGCAGTGAAGGCGGGATAACTCGGACAGGACTTGATTTCCAGCCCCAGCATTTT.

The V call is TRBV3-1 (or the pseudogene TRBV3-2), the J call TRBJ2-1, with 7 bases that match TRBD2. V was pared by 1 base and J by 4 bases, with 7 bases of the junction left unmatched. Germline V gene sequence: CDR1 LGHDT, CDR2 YNNKEL (reference sequence). This CDR3 has 16 residues. DNA of the CDR3: TGTGCCAGCAGCCAAGGCCCCAGCGGGGTATACAATGAGCAGTTCTTC. It codes for CASSQGPSGVYNEQFF.

J is TRBJ1-4 and V is TRBV19; 9 bases match TRBD1. In germline, CDR1 is LNHDA, CDR2 SQIVND (reference sequence). The CDR3 totals 15 residues. Trimming at V came to 10 bases and at J to 1 base, leaving 7 bases not matched to a gene. CDR3 sequence reads: CATSDRGGTNEKLFF. CDR3 sequence (DNA): TGTGCCACCTCGGACAGGGGTGGAACTAATGAAAAACTGTTTTTT.

This clone appeared once. The chain uses TRBV3-1 (or the pseudogene TRBV3-2) and TRBJ1-1; 7 nucleotides align to TRBD1. The germline gives CDR1 LGHDT, CDR2 YNNKEL (reference sequence). CDR3 length: 14 residues. Trimming at V came to 1 base and at J to 4 bases, leaving 3 bases not matched to a gene. The CDR3 is CASSQGGTVTEAFF. In DNA, the CDR3 is TGTGCCAGCAGCCAAGGAGGGACAGTCACTGAAGCTTTCTTT.

The chain links TRBV6-6 to TRBJ2-2; TRBD2 matches at 8 bases. Losses at the gene ends were 6 bases for V and 2 bases for J; bases not matched to a gene: 5. Germline CDR1 is MNHNY and CDR2 is SVGAGI (reference sequence). The CDR3 runs to 15 residues. The CDR3 DNA reads as TGTGCCAGCAGCCGGACTAGCAGCAACACCGGGGAGCTGTTTTTT. Encoded protein: CASSRTSSNTGELFF.

V is TRBV2 and J is TRBJ2-1; 9 bases fit TRBD2. Germline CDR1 and CDR2: SNHLY and FYNNEI. After removal of 3 bases from V and 2 bases from J, the junction contained 8 bases not matched to a gene. This CDR3 comprises 17 residues. The CDR3: CASSDPLEREAYNEQFF. CDR3 nucleotide sequence: TGTGCCAGCAGTGACCCCCTTGAGCGGGAGGCCTACAATGAGCAGTTCTTC.

The V and J genes are TRBV5-1 and TRBJ2-7, with 7 bases fitting TRBD1. V lost 1 base and J lost 5; bases outside the gene matches: 9. The CDR3 runs to 15 residues. The V gene's germline CDR1 is SGHRS and CDR2 YFSETQ. CDR3 bases: TGCGCCAGCAGCTTGAGGCCAGGGGGTGTCAACGAGCAGTACTTC. Protein sequence: CASSLRPGGVNEQYF.

The chain employs TRBV7-3 and TRBJ1-2; tentative D call: TRBD1 (5 bases). Germline CDR1 SGHTA, CDR2 FQGTGA. The CDR3 consists of 15 residues. V was shortened by 1 base and J by 8 bases, with 17 bases between the two germline ends. Here the CDR3 reads CASSLSPGGEKGYTF. As DNA, the CDR3 is TGTGCCAGCAGCTTAAGCCCGGGAGGGGAAAAGGGCTACACCTTC. Full variable domain (remainder filled in from reference TRBV7-3 and TRBJ1-2): GAGVSQTPSNKVTEKGKYVELRCDPISGHTALYWYRQSLGQGPEFLIYFQGTGAADDSGLPNDRFFAVRPEGSVSTLKIQRTERGDSAVYLCASSLSPGGEKGYTFGSGTRLTVV.

This clone was seen only once. The chain combines TRBV5-1 with TRBJ2-6; 10 nucleotides align to TRBD1. The J segment lost 9 bases and the V segment lost 4 bases, leaving 4 bases of the junction unmatched. Germline assignment: CDR1 SGHRS and CDR2 YFSETQ. This CDR3 has 14 residues. CDR3 loop: CASSRGQGFNVLTF. CDR3 coding DNA: TGCGCCAGCAGCAGGGGACAGGGGTTCAACGTCCTGACTTTC.

The V gene is TRBV5-5, the J gene TRBJ2-3, with a tentative D call TRBD2 (5 bases). The CDR3 totals 15 residues. Trimming took off 2 bases at V and 1 base at J, with 11 bases between the two ends. The germline gives CDR1 SGHKS, CDR2 YYEKEE (reference sequence). The CDR3 loop is CASSFELRGTDTQYF. CDR3 DNA sequence: TGTGCCAGCAGCTTTGAGCTGAGGGGCACAGATACGCAGTATTTT.

The V call is TRBV6-6, the J call TRBJ2-7; 8 bases agree with TRBD1. This CDR3 spans 14 amino acids. The germline V gene encodes CDR1 MNHNY and CDR2 SVGAGI (reference sequence). Trimming at V came to 4 bases and at J to 5 bases, leaving 7 bases not matched to a gene. The CDR3 nucleotides read TGTGCCAGCAGTTCAGGCAGGGGGCGCGACGAGCAGTACTTC. Translated, it gives CASSSGRGRDEQYF.

In this sample, this clone turned up once. The V gene is TRBV18, the J gene TRBJ2-3, with 11 bases that match TRBD2. The trim removed 4 bases at V and 4 bases at J, leaving 4 bases unmatched. Germline assignment: CDR1 KGHSH and CDR2 LQKENI. CDR3 size: 15 residues. The CDR3 nucleotides read TGTGCCAGCTCACTAGCGGGGGGGCCTTCAGATACGCAGTATTTT. As protein: CASSLAGGPSDTQYF.

The chain links TRBV25-1 to TRBJ2-5; D may be TRBD1 (6 bases). Trimming took off 2 bases at V and 0 bases at J, with 7 bases between the two ends. The CDR3 has 14 residues. The V gene's germline CDR1 is MGHDK and CDR2 SYGVNS. The CDR3 region is CASSEGQYQETQYF. CDR3 nucleotide sequence: TGTGCCAGCAGTGAAGGACAGTACCAAGAGACCCAGTACTTC. Based on the CDR3 plus reference TRBV25-1 and TRBJ2-5, the full variable domain is EADIYQTPRYLVIGTGKKITLECSQTMGHDKMYWYQQDPGMELHLIHYSYGVNSTEKGDLSSESTVSRIRTEHFPLTLESARPSHTSQYLCASSEGQYQETQYFGPGTRLLVL.

This chain connects TRBV2 to TRBJ1-4, with TRBD1 as a possible D gene (6 bases). Germline values: CDR1 SNHLY, CDR2 FYNNEI. The germline V and J ends were trimmed by 5 bases and 0 bases, with 13 bases remaining between them. The CDR3 consists of 16 residues. The CDR3 DNA sequence: TGTGCCAGCAGTAAAAGACAGGCCACAACTAATGAAAAACTGTTTTTT. Translation gives CASSKRQATTNEKLFF. Combining the CDR3 with reference TRBV2 and TRBJ1-4 gives the whole variable domain EPEVTQTPSHQVTQMGQEVILRCVPISNHLYFYWYRQILGQKVEFLVSFYNNEISEKSEIFDDQFSVERPDGSNFTLKIRSTKLEDSAMYFCASSKRQATTNEKLFFGSGTQLSVL.

This clone showed up just once. This rearrangement joins TRBV29-1 to TRBJ2-2; 9 bases are shared with TRBD2. Looked up from germline, CDR1 is SQVTM and CDR2 is ANQGSEA. The CDR3 sequence is 14 residues long. Germline trimming cut 3 bases from V and 6 bases from J; bases unmatched to any gene: 5. The CDR3 DNA is TGCAGCGTTGAGGGAAGCGGGAGGCCCGGGGAGCTGTTTTTT. It translates to CSVEGSGRPGELFF.

V is TRBV6-5 and J is TRBJ2-5, with 10 bases matching TRBD1. This CDR3 contains 15 residues. Trimming at V came to 6 bases and at J to 4 bases, leaving 8 bases not matched to a gene. Germline CDR1 reads MNHEY; CDR2 reads SVGAGI. Written as DNA, the CDR3 is TGTGCCAGCAGCCAGGGACAGGGGAGGGGAGAGACCCAGTACTTC. The encoded protein is CASSQGQGRGETQYF.

This rearrangement joins TRBV27 to TRBJ2-5, with TRBD1 as a possible D gene (6 bases). This CDR3 contains 15 residues. Germline V CDR1 and CDR2: MNHEY, SMNVEV (reference sequence). The V gene lost 2 bases and the J gene lost 5 bases, with 15 bases spanning the gap. CDR3: CASSLQYVGAETQYF. The CDR3 nucleotides read TGTGCCAGCAGTTTACAGTACGTGGGGGCTGAGACCCAGTACTTC.

Only one count was recorded for this clone. The J gene is TRBJ2-2, the V gene TRBV2, with 9 nucleotides matching TRBD2. The CDR3 extends over 16 amino acids. Germline V CDR1 and CDR2: SNHLY, FYNNEI. V gave up 4 bases and J gave up 0 bases; unmatched junction bases: 3. The CDR3 spells CASSGGGGANTGELFF. For the CDR3, the DNA is TGTGCCAGCAGTGGAGGCGGGGGGGCGAACACCGGGGAGCTGTTTTTT.

V gene TRBV2 combines with J gene TRBJ2-6; TRBD1 might be the D (5 bases). The V end lost 4 bases, the J end lost 4 bases, and 17 bases lay between the germline ends. The CDR3 is 17 amino acids. Germline V gene sequence: CDR1 SNHLY, CDR2 FYNNEI. Here the CDR3 reads CASSGRQKSEGANVLTF. The CDR3 nucleotides are TGTGCCAGCAGTGGGCGACAGAAGTCTGAGGGGGCCAACGTCCTGACTTTC.

Concerning this clone: Other DNA sequences within the sample encode an identical CDR3. V is TRBV4-2 and J is TRBJ2-1; D is possibly TRBD2 (6 bases). This CDR3 has 18 amino acids. From germline, CDR1 is LGHNA and CDR2 YNFKEQ. V gave up 0 bases and J gave up 6 bases, with 21 bases separating them. CDR3 DNA: TGTGCCAGCAGCCAAGATATCGGCAACGGGAGTCCCCTCAATGAGCAGTTCTTC. Its translation: CASSQDIGNGSPLNEQFF.

The chain couples TRBV28 to TRBJ1-1; 9 bases are a match to TRBD1. CDR1 MDHEN and CDR2 SYDVKM come from the germline V gene. The CDR3 spans 15 residues. J lost 5 bases, V lost 5 bases, and 9 bases had no gene match. The CDR3 loop reads CASSRQRTGVTEAFF. The CDR3 nucleotides read TGTGCCAGCAGTAGACAAAGGACAGGGGTAACTGAAGCTTTCTTT.

This chain connects TRBV7-2 to TRBJ2-4, with a weak D call TRBD2 (5 bases). Germline lookup yields CDR1 SGHTA and CDR2 FQGNSA. The length of the CDR3 is 15 residues. V dropped 5 bases and J dropped 4 bases, with 15 bases sitting between them. CDR3 region: CASSPSLGSKNIQYF. The CDR3 bases are TGTGCCAGCAGCCCTAGCCTGGGGAGTAAAAACATTCAGTACTTC.